The T cell receptor (beta chain) described here comes from a study of regulatory T cells in long-lasting Graves disease. Stated time point: newly diagnosed GD, antithyroid drugs for less than 3 months. RNA isolated from PBMCs was used to make the TCR library. American Thyroid Association guidelines were used to diagnose Graves' disease. Researchers made TCR beta libraries by using iRepertoire HTBI primers and running Arm-PCR on CDR3 regions. TCRdb itself ran the multiplex PCR reads through MiXCR, one entry per CDR3 protein. The sample lists roughly 520,000 distinct CDR3 sequences; more than 10% were seen once. Losses at the gene ends were 4 bases for V and 0 bases for J; bases not matched to a gene: 7. Germline V gene lookup returns CDR1 SGHNT and CDR2 YYREEE (reference sequence). This CDR3 contains 16 residues. The same data also contributed to another study, on T cells in Graves' hyperthyroidism and ophthalmopathy.

The receptor's source is a woman under 40 with Graves disease. The gene calls are TRBV5-4 and TRBJ2-5; the match to TRBD2 covers 9 bases. Sequenced material: peripheral blood mononuclear cells (PBMCs), taken at new diagnosis, from a patient treated with antithyroid drugs. In nucleotides, the CDR3 is TGTGCCAGCAGCCGCGGGGGGGCTTCCTACCAAGAGACCCAGTACTTC. This gives the protein CASSRGGASYQETQYF.